Each of the 29 T cell receptor beta chains below was sequenced from the same sample in a study of shared clonotypes between healthy human individuals. Assay: immunoSEQ multiplex PCR; the TCRdb copy retains only in-frame clones and omits some. Here the sample spans over 1.5 million clones, roughly 98% being singletons. Sequenced: naive CD4+ T cells sorted from blood. Subset of the sample: CD45RA+ positively selected. All receptors derive from a man aged 25-45 years in good health.

This chain connects TRBV13 to TRBJ2-7; 9 bases line up with TRBD2. The CDR3 spans 15 residues. Germline CDR1 is PRHDT and CDR2 is FYEKMQ (reference sequence). V was clipped by 5 bases and J by 3 bases; unmatched bases: 8. The CDR3 loop reads CASSPAGGGVYEQYF. The CDR3 nucleotides read TGTGCCAGCAGCCCAGCGGGGGGAGGGGTCTACGAGCAGTACTTC.

CDR3 amino acids: CASSLGARNTIYF. CDR3 coding DNA: TGTGCCAGCAGTCTGGGAGCCCGAAACACCATATATTTT. This chain connects TRBV7-8 to TRBJ1-3, with D uncertain. Trimming took 6 bases from V and 5 from J, leaving 11 bases between them. Germline lookup yields CDR1 SGHVS and CDR2 FQNEAQ. CDR3 length: 13 amino acids. The full variable domain, with the rest looked up from reference TRBV7-8 and TRBJ1-3, is GAGVSQSPRYKVAKRGQDVALRCDPISGHVSLFWYQQALGQGPEFLTYFQNEAQLDKSGLPSDRFFAERPEGSVSTLKIQRTQQEDSAVYLCASSLGARNTIYFGEGSWLTVV.

The chain has TRBV28 and TRBJ1-3; D is ambiguous. The germline V gene encodes CDR1 MDHEN and CDR2 SYDVKM. The CDR3 contains 14 residues. With 8 bases removed from V and 4 bases from J, the gap between germline ends came to 15 bases. CDR3 protein: CASGNRALGNTIYF. CDR3 DNA: TGTGCCAGCGGGAACCGGGCCCTCGGAAACACCATATATTTT.

Concerning this clone: In the same sample, other DNA sequences code for this CDR3. V usage is TRBV28 and J usage is TRBJ2-7, with no clear D. This CDR3 region has 11 residues. Germline lookup yields CDR1 MDHEN and CDR2 SYDVKM. V dropped 5 bases and J dropped 2 bases, with 4 bases sitting between them. The CDR3 region is CASSGTYEQYF. CDR3 in DNA: TGTGCCAGCAGTGGAACCTACGAGCAGTACTTC.

V gene TRBV28 combines with J gene TRBJ2-7; TRBD2 aligns across 9 bases. CDR3 size: 17 residues. With V trimmed by 5 bases and J by 0 bases, 11 bases remained unmatched. From germline, CDR1 is MDHEN and CDR2 SYDVKM. CDR3 sequence reads: CASSVLLSGRTSYEQYF. CDR3 in DNA: TGTGCCAGCAGTGTCCTCCTCAGCGGGAGGACCTCCTACGAGCAGTACTTC.

This chain links TRBV9 with TRBJ2-2; 7 bases are shared with TRBD2. Germline CDR1 SGDLS, CDR2 YYNGEE. J gave up 6 bases and V 6 bases, and 11 bases lay outside the gene matches. There are 15 residues in the CDR3. DNA for the CDR3: TGTGCCAGCAAAGCTGGCGGGAGAGGGGCCGGGGAGCTGTTTTTT. Its translation is CASKAGGRGAGELFF.

Notes on this clone: Other DNA sequences in this sample translate to the same CDR3. The chain recombines TRBV19 with TRBJ2-7; weak D call: TRBD1 (5 bases). CDR1 and CDR2 (germline): LNHDA, SQIVND (reference sequence). The CDR3 has 12 residues. V lost 8 bases and J lost 1, with 9 bases in between. CDR3 DNA sequence: TGTGCCAGTCAGGGTCCGTCCTACGAGCAGTACTTC. This gives the protein CASQGPSYEQYF.

With respect to this clone: The junction departs from the called germline gene at one end, perhaps through a read error. The chain carries TRBV13 and TRBJ2-7; D gene unclear. The CDR3 consists of 14 residues. Germline values: CDR1 PRHDT, CDR2 FYEKMQ (reference sequence). The CDR3 is CASTLGRRTYEQYF. In DNA, the CDR3 is TGTGCCAGCACCTTAGGGCGGAGAACCTACGAGCAGTACTTC. The full variable domain, in which reference TRBV13 and TRBJ2-7 provide the parts outside the CDR3, is AAGVIQSPRHLIKEKRETATLKCYPIPRHDTVYWYQQGPGQDPQFLISFYEKMQSDKGSIPDRFSAQQFSDYHSELNMSSLELGDSALYFCASTLGRRTYEQYFGPGTRLTVT.

This clone was counted once. V is TRBV7-9 and J is TRBJ1-2; possible D gene TRBD1, 5 bases. From germline, CDR1 is SEHNR and CDR2 FQNEAQ (reference sequence). V was cut by 4 bases and J by 8 bases, with 23 bases left in between. There are 16 residues in the CDR3. CDR3 DNA: TGTGCCAGCAGCTCCCCGGTCGGGGCTGTCTTAGGGGGCTACACCTTC. Its translation is CASSSPVGAVLGGYTF.

V and J are TRBV6-6 and TRBJ1-1; D is undetermined. This CDR3 contains 14 residues. V gave up 2 bases and J gave up 1 base, with 8 bases separating them. CDR1 and CDR2 from the germline V gene are MNHNY and SVGAGI (reference sequence). CDR3 DNA: TGTGCCAGCAGTTACCGACGTAAGAACACTGAAGCTTTCTTT. Translating gives CASSYRRKNTEAFF.

The V call is TRBV14, the J call TRBJ1-1, with a weak D call TRBD1 (5 bases). This CDR3 comprises 15 residues. V shed 4 bases and J shed 3 bases, with 15 bases lying between them. Germline V CDR1 and CDR2: SGHDN, FVKESK. The CDR3 DNA reads as TGTGCCAGCAGCCGACGACCGTTGGGGGACACTGAAGCTTTCTTT. Its protein is CASSRRPLGDTEAFF.

This clone was recorded once. This sequence joins TRBV27 and TRBJ1-2, with 7 bases that match TRBD1. Germline trimming cut 5 bases from V and 5 bases from J; bases unmatched to any gene: 8. Germline assignment: CDR1 MNHEY and CDR2 SMNVEV (reference sequence). The CDR3 sequence is 14 residues long. CDR3 DNA sequence: TGTGCCAGCAGTCTCGGAGGGGGCTTTTATGGCTACACCTTC. As protein: CASSLGGGFYGYTF.

This chain joins TRBV7-6 and TRBJ1-2, with 9 bases that match TRBD1. Trimming removed 5 bases from V and 0 bases from J; junction bases left unmatched: 7. The CDR3 extends over 16 amino acids. The germline CDR1 and CDR2 sequences are SGHVS and FNYEAQ. The CDR3 nucleotides are TGTGCCAGCAGCCGCAGTGGGGACAGGGCTAACTATGGCTACACCTTC. Amino acid sequence: CASSRSGDRANYGYTF.

The J gene is TRBJ1-1, the V gene TRBV28; no clear D gene. The length of the CDR3 is 15 residues. Germline V lookup: CDR1 MDHEN, CDR2 SYDVKM. V gave up 2 bases and J gave up 1 base, with 11 bases separating them. The CDR3 sequence: CASSLIWEANTEAFF. The CDR3 nucleotides are TGTGCCAGCAGTTTAATCTGGGAAGCGAACACTGAAGCTTTCTTT.

V and J are TRBV5-6 and TRBJ1-1; D is unresolved. Germline V lookup: CDR1 SGHDT, CDR2 YYEEEE. The V end was cut by 4 bases, the J end by 3 bases, with 19 bases between. The CDR3 spans 16 residues. Written as DNA, the CDR3 is TGTGCCAGCAGCCCCCTCGGGGTAAAGGTGCACACTGAAGCTTTCTTT. Translated: CASSPLGVKVHTEAFF.

The chain has TRBV7-2 and TRBJ2-5, with TRBD2 identical over 8 bases. The V segment lost 5 bases and the J segment 1 base; nucleotides outside the gene matches: 12. Looked up from germline, CDR1 is SGHTA and CDR2 is FQGNSA. This CDR3 is built from 17 residues. CDR3 in amino acids: CASSTIGLAASQETQYF. CDR3 sequence (DNA): TGTGCCAGCAGCACGATAGGACTAGCTGCGTCCCAAGAGACCCAGTACTTC. The variable domain in full, completed from reference TRBV7-2 and TRBJ2-5, reads GAGVSQSPSNKVTEKGKDVELRCDPISGHTALYWYRQSLGQGLEFLIYFQGNSAPDKSGLPSDRFSAERTGGSVSTLTIQRTQQEDSAVYLCASSTIGLAASQETQYFGPGTRLLVL.

This clone appeared once. The V call is TRBV4-3, the J call TRBJ1-2; D unresolved. The CDR3 extends over 14 amino acids. The germline V and J ends were trimmed by 4 bases and 5 bases, with 14 bases remaining between them. Germline V gene lookup returns CDR1 LGHNA and CDR2 YSLEER. CDR3 DNA: TGCGCCAGCAGCCTATCCGGGAGCCCATATGGCTACACCTTC. Amino acid sequence: CASSLSGSPYGYTF.

The rearrangement uses TRBV11-3 and TRBJ2-7; perhaps D is TRBD1 or TRBD2 (5 bases each). The germline CDR1 and CDR2 sequences are SGHNT and YENEEA. Trimming took off 5 bases at V and 3 bases at J, with 14 bases between the two ends. This CDR3 spans 14 amino acids. The CDR3 DNA reads TGTGCCAGCAGCCCCGGGACGGAAGACTACGAGCAGTACTTC. Amino acids: CASSPGTEDYEQYF.

The chain uses TRBV19 and TRBJ2-7; tentative D call: TRBD1 (5 bases). Trimming cost V 6 bases and J 3 bases, with 15 bases left between them. CDR3 length: 14 residues. Germline CDR1 and CDR2: LNHDA and SQIVND (reference sequence). The CDR3 spells CASSPQKGLYEQYF. The CDR3 DNA follows: TGTGCCAGTAGCCCCCAGAAGGGGCTCTACGAGCAGTACTTC. Combining the CDR3 with reference TRBV19 and TRBJ2-7 gives the whole variable domain DGGITQSPKYLFRKEGQNVTLSCEQNLNHDAMYWYRQDPGQGLRLIYYSQIVNDFQKGDIAEGYSVSREKKESFPLTVTSAQKNPTAFYLCASSPQKGLYEQYFGPGTRLTVT.

The genes are TRBV11-2 and TRBJ1-4, with 7 positions matching TRBD1. Losses at the gene ends were 8 bases for V and 7 bases for J; bases not matched to a gene: 1. CDR3 length: 11 residues. The germline V gene has CDR1 SGHAT and CDR2 FQNNGV. The CDR3 DNA reads as TGTGCCAGCGGGGACAGTGAAAAACTGTTTTTT. Translating it yields CASGDSEKLFF.

Here the CDR3 reads CASSLAADTQYF. CDR3 nucleotides: TGCGCCAGCAGCTTAGCGGCAGATACGCAGTATTTT. The chain carries TRBV10-2 and TRBJ2-3, with a possible D match to TRBD2 (6 bases). Germline CDR1 and CDR2: WSHSY and SAAADI. This CDR3 is 12 amino acids long. Between the trimmed V and J ends, which lost 6 bases and 4 bases, there was a span of 8 bases.

V and J are TRBV7-9 and TRBJ2-5; perhaps TRBD1 as D (6 bases). Germline V gives CDR1 SEHNR, CDR2 FQNEAQ (reference sequence). This CDR3 contains 13 residues. With 5 bases removed from V and 2 bases from J, the gap between germline ends came to 9 bases. For the CDR3, the DNA is TGTGCCAGCAGCATCAGGGGACAAGAGACCCAGTACTTC. This encodes CASSIRGQETQYF.

CDR3 nucleotides: TGTGCCAGTGTAAGGGACAGGAGGAACACTGAAGCTTTCTTT. It translates to CASVRDRRNTEAFF. The chain couples TRBV19 to TRBJ1-1, with 8 bases identical to TRBD1. V lost 8 bases and J lost 1; bases outside the gene matches: 6. The CDR3 is 14 residues long. Germline CDR1 and CDR2: LNHDA and SQIVND (reference sequence).

The chain combines TRBV7-9 with TRBJ2-7; D remains ambiguous. The CDR3 runs 14 residues. CDR1 is SEHNR, CDR2 FQNEAQ, per germline (reference sequence). The V gene lost 5 bases and the J gene lost 2 bases, with 13 bases spanning the gap. The CDR3 coding sequence is TGTGCCAGCAGCCCCCGGACGGACGCCTACGAGCAGTACTTC. Residues: CASSPRTDAYEQYF.

The chain joins TRBV6-6 to TRBJ2-7; 9 bases map to TRBD2. Germline CDR1 is MNHNY and CDR2 is SVGAGI (reference sequence). V lost 4 bases to trimming and J lost 1 base; unmatched junction nucleotides: 5. The CDR3 runs to 15 residues. This CDR3 reads CASSLLAGSSYEQYF. The CDR3 nucleotides are TGTGCCAGCAGTTTACTAGCGGGTTCATCCTACGAGCAGTACTTC.

The J gene is TRBJ2-7, the V gene TRBV11-2, with TRBD1 identical over 9 bases. The V gene's germline CDR1 is SGHAT and CDR2 FQNNGV. The length of the CDR3 is 13 residues. With V trimmed by 6 bases and J by 3 bases, 3 bases remained unmatched. CDR3 in amino acids: CASRDRGNYEQYF. The CDR3 region has the DNA TGTGCCAGCAGGGACAGGGGCAACTACGAGCAGTACTTC.

Note on this clone: The sample carries other DNA sequences with the same CDR3. The chain combines TRBV5-1 with TRBJ2-1; D remains unclear. Germline CDR1 SGHRS, CDR2 YFSETQ. The germline V and J ends were trimmed by 0 bases and 6 bases, with 4 bases remaining between them. The CDR3 runs to 12 residues. CDR3 loop: CASSLGRNEQFF. The CDR3 DNA is TGCGCCAGCAGCTTGGGACGCAATGAGCAGTTCTTC.

On this clone itself: Other nucleotide sequences from this sample produce the same CDR3. J is TRBJ1-2 and V is TRBV5-1, with TRBD1 as a possible D gene (5 bases). The germline V gene has CDR1 SGHRS and CDR2 YFSETQ. The CDR3 is 15 residues long. The germline V and J ends were trimmed by 1 base and 2 bases, with 12 bases remaining between them. CDR3 nucleotides: TGCGCCAGCAGCTTGTTCCAGGGATCAAACTATGGCTACACCTTC. Translating it yields CASSLFQGSNYGYTF. Using reference TRBV5-1 and TRBJ1-2 for the parts outside the CDR3, the full variable domain is KAGVTQTPRYLIKTRGQQVTLSCSPISGHRSVSWYQQTPGQGLQFLFEYFSETQRNKGNFPGRFSGRQFSNSRSEMNVSTLELGDSALYLCASSLFQGSNYGYTFGSGTRLTVV.

This chain's CDR3 is CASSSQGGLVNTQYF. In nucleotides, the CDR3 is TGTGCCAGCAGTTCCCAGGGCGGCTTGGTGAATACGCAGTATTTT. The chain links TRBV7-2 to TRBJ2-3; a possible D gene is TRBD1 (5 bases). From germline, CDR1 is SGHTA and CDR2 FQGNSA. This CDR3 spans 15 amino acids. V lost 6 bases and J 7 bases, leaving 20 bases between the germline ends.